Reported below is one TCR beta chain. Its antigen remains unidentified. The CDR3 consists of 14 residues. The germline gives CDR1 MNHEY, CDR2 SVGAGI. Trimming removed 6 bases from V and 5 bases from J; junction bases left unmatched: 10. Profiling relied on immunoSEQ multiplex PCR, and the TCRdb table lists in-frame clones only, not all of them. The repertoire consists of 90,000 to 130,000 clones, with 85% to 95% occurring once and the leading ten covering about 0.25%. The data originate from a study of graft-versus-host responses after intestinal transplantation. Study findings and constraints: After transplant, early declines in HvG clones were associated with peak levels of circulating GvH clones.

Sequenced material: unstimulated CD4+ T cells sorted from spleen or lymph node cells, taken before transplant. This rearrangement joins TRBV6-5 to TRBJ2-7, with TRBD2 identical over 7 bases. The source is a human donor who was the organ donor for an intestinal transplant. CDR3 bases: TGTGCCAGCAGCCTTAGCGGGTCCCAAAACGAGCAGTACTTC. Translation: CASSLSGSQNEQYF.